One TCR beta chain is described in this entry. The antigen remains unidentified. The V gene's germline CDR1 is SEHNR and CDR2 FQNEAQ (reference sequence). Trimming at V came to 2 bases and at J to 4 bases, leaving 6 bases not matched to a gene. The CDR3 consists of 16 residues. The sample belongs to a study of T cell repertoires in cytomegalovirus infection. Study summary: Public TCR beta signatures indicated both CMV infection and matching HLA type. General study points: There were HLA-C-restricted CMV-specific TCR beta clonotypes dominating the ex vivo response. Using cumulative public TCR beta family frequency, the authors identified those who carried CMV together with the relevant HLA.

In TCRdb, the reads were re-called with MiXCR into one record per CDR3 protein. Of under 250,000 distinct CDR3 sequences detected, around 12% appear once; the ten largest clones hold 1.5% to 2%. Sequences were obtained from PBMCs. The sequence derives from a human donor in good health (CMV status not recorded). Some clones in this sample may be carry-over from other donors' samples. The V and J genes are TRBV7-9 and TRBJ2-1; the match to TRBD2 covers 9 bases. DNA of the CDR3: TGTGCCAGCAGCTTATTGTCTAGCGGGGTGTACAATGAGCAGTTCTTC. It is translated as CASSLLSSGVYNEQFF.